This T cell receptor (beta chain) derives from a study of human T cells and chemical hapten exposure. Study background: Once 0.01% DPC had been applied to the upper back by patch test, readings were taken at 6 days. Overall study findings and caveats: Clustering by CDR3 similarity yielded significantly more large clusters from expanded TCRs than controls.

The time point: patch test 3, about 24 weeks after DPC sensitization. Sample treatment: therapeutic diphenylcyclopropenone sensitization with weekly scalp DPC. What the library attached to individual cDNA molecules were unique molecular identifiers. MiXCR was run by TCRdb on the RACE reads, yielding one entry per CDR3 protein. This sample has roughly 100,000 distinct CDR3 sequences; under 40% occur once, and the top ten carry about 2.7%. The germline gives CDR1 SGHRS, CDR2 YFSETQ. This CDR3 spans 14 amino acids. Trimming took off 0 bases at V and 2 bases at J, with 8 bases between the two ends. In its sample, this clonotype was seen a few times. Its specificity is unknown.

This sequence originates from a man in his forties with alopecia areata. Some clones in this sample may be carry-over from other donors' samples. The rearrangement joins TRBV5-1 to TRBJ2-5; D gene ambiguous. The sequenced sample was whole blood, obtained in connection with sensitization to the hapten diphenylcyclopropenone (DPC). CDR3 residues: CASSLGQLQETQYF. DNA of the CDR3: TGCGCCAGCAGCTTGGGTCAGCTACAAGAGACCCAGTACTTC. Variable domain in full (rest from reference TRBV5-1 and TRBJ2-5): KAGVTQTPRYLIKTRGQQVTLSCSPISGHRSVSWYQQTPGQGLQFLFEYFSETQRNKGNFPGRFSGRQFSNSRSEMNVSTLELGDSALYLCASSLGQLQETQYFGPGTRLLVL.